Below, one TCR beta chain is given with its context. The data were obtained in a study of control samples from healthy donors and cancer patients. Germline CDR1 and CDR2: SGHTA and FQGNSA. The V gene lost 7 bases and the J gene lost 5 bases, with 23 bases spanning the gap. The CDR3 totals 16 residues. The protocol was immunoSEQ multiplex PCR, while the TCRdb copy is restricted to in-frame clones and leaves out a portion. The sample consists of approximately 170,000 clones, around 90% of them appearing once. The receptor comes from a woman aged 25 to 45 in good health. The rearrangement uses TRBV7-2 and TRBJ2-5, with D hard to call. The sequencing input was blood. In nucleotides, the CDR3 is TGTGCCAGCACCCCTCCGACGGGCAGACAAAGGGAGACCCAGTACTTC. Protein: CASTPPTGRQRETQYF.